This TCR beta chain is drawn from a study of OX40 agonist ivuxolimab in advanced cancers. Study results and limitations: CD4+ T cells averaged fewer expanded clones than CD8+ T cells. Also present in some nonresponders was a low level of normalized T-cell clonal expansion. Among expanded peripheral T cells, antigen specificity went undetermined.

To note about this clone: Its antigen is not identified. One end of the junction does not line up with germline, which may come from a read error.

This CDR3 is built from 18 residues. Germline CDR1 is MNHNS and CDR2 is SASEGT. Some clones are missing from TCRdb's copy, which holds only in-frame ones; the method was immunoSEQ multiplex PCR. Seen here are tens of thousands of clones, 70% to 90% observed once, and the top ten hold 7.4%. The sequence came from an adult with an advanced solid tumor such as melanoma, head and neck, liver or kidney cancer. The source was CD4+ or CD8+ T cells sorted from blood, collected in a trial of the OX40 agonist ivuxolimab. This rearrangement joins TRBV6-1 to TRBJ1-2, with 10 bases matching TRBD1. Written as DNA, the CDR3 is TGTGCCATCAGTGCCCTTTCGGGGACAGGGGCCTCCAACTATGGCTACACCTTC. It translates to CAISALSGTGASNYGYTF.